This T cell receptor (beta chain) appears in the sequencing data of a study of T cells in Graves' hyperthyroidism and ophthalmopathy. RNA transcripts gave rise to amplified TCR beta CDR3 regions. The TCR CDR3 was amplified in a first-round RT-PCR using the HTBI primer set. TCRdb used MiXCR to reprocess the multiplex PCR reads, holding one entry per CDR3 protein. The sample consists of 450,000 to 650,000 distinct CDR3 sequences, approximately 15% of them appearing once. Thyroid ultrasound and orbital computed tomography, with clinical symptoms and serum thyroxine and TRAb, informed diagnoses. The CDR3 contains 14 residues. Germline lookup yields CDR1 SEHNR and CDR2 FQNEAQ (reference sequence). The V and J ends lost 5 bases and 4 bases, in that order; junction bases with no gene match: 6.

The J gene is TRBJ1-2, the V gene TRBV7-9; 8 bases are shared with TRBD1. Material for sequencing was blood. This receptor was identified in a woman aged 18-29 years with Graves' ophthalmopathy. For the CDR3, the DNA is TGTGCCAGCAGCCCACAGGGGGAGGTCTATGGCTACACCTTC. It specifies CASSPQGEVYGYTF.